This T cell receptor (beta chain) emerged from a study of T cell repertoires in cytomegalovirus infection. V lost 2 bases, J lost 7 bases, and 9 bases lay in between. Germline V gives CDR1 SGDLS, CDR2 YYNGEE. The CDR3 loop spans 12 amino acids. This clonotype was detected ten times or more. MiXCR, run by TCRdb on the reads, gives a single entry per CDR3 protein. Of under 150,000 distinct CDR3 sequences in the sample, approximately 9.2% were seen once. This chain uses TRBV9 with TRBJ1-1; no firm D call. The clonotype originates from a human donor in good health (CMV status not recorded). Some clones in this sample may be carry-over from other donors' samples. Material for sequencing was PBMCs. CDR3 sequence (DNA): TGTGCCAGCAGCGTGGGAACGGGTGAAGCTTTCTTT. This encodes CASSVGTGEAFF.